Shown below are 22 T cell receptor beta chains from a single sample sequenced in a study of blood T cells in healthy people across ages. With a J-beta primer mix and a sample-barcoded 5' primer, a second PCR ran about 7 to 12 cycles. TCRdb re-called the 5' RACE reads with MiXCR, one entry per CDR3 protein. The repertoire holds about 570,000 distinct CDR3 sequences, with approximately 27% as singletons. Sequenced: blood. The source is a woman between 70 and 85 years old in good health.

The rearrangement uses TRBV20-1 and TRBJ1-2, with 9 bases lining up with TRBD1. Germline V gene sequence: CDR1 DFQATT, CDR2 SNEGSKA (reference sequence). Trimming took 0 bases from V and 5 from J; bases not matched to a gene: 1. The CDR3 sequence is 13 residues long. The CDR3 DNA reads TGCAGTGCTAGAGACGGACAGGGGTATGGCTACACCTTC. It specifies CSARDGQGYGYTF.

The V call is TRBV4-2, the J call TRBJ2-7, with D tentatively TRBD2 (6 bases). This CDR3 is built from 21 residues. With 2 bases removed from V and 2 bases from J, the gap between germline ends came to 31 bases. Germline V CDR1 and CDR2: LGHNA, YNFKEQ. The CDR3 spells CASSQRASGGSFTTTTYEQYF. DNA of the CDR3: TGTGCCAGCAGCCAAAGGGCTTCCGGGGGATCATTCACAACGACAACCTACGAGCAGTACTTC.

In its sample, this clonotype was seen a few times. The J gene is TRBJ2-3, the V gene TRBV6-1; 11 bases map to TRBD2. Per the germline V gene, CDR1 is MNHNS and CDR2 is SASEGT. This CDR3 has 15 residues. With 1 base clipped from V and 6 bases from J, the junction kept 3 bases outside the gene matches. CDR3 in DNA: TGTGCCAGCAGTGAAGGACTAGCGGGGTGGGATACGCAGTATTTT. It codes for CASSEGLAGWDTQYF.

The chain uses TRBV29-1 and TRBJ2-7; 8 nucleotides align to TRBD2. Trimming cost V 5 bases and J 7 bases; bases outside gene matches: 4. The germline V gene encodes CDR1 SQVTM and CDR2 ANQGSEA. The CDR3 spans 11 residues. Here the CDR3 DNA reads TGCAGCGTTTACCGGGGGGGGGAGCAGTACTTC. Protein product: CSVYRGGEQYF.

This clonotype has at least ten counts. This rearrangement joins TRBV5-1 to TRBJ2-7; 9 bases agree with TRBD1. The CDR3 extends over 16 amino acids. Germline V gene sequence: CDR1 SGHRS, CDR2 YFSETQ. Trimming took 2 bases from V and 1 from J; bases not matched to a gene: 7. DNA for the CDR3: TGCGCCAGCAGCTTTGACCCCGGGACAGGGTCCTACGAGCAGTACTTC. Protein sequence: CASSFDPGTGSYEQYF.

The CDR3 DNA reads as TGCAGTGCTGAGACAGGGGAGAACACTGAAGCTTTCTTT. It specifies CSAETGENTEAFF. This chain uses TRBV20-1 with TRBJ1-1, with 8 positions matching TRBD1. In germline, CDR1 is DFQATT, CDR2 SNEGSKA (reference sequence). V dropped 5 bases and J dropped 1; count of bases not matched to a gene: 3. This CDR3 contains 13 residues.

This clonotype was seen only a few times. This sequence joins TRBV20-1 and TRBJ2-1; D is possibly TRBD1 (6 bases). Looked up from germline, CDR1 is DFQATT and CDR2 is SNEGSKA (reference sequence). V was pared by 1 base and J by 0 bases, with 7 bases between. This CDR3 is 14 amino acids long. CDR3 in amino acids: CSARGGRSYNEQFF. CDR3 DNA sequence: TGCAGTGCTAGAGGGGGGCGCTCCTACAATGAGCAGTTCTTC.

This clonotype has just a few counts. V gene TRBV7-2 combines with J gene TRBJ2-5; D could derive from TRBD1 or TRBD2 (6 bases each). The assigned J gene may be wrong: the sequence end matches TRBJ2-7 better. This CDR3 is 15 amino acids long. From germline, CDR1 is SGHTA and CDR2 FQGNSA. DNA for the CDR3: TGTGCCAGCAGCTTACACCTCCGGGGGCCCTACGAGCAGTACTTC. This translates into CASSLHLRGPYEQYF.

V is TRBV7-9 and J is TRBJ2-7; no definite D call. This CDR3 is built from 13 residues. V was trimmed by 1 base and J by 5 bases, leaving 9 bases between them. Germline assignment: CDR1 SEHNR and CDR2 FQNEAQ (reference sequence). The DNA of the CDR3 is TGTGCCAGCAGCTTAGAGTGGTGGGACGAGCAGTACTTC. Encoded protein: CASSLEWWDEQYF.

J is TRBJ2-5 and V is TRBV5-1, with 9 nucleotides matching TRBD1. This CDR3 contains 17 residues. CDR1 is SGHRS, CDR2 YFSETQ, per germline. Trimming cost V 10 bases and J 2 bases; bases outside gene matches: 18. The CDR3 coding sequence is TGCGCCCGAAGGGTAAAGGGACAGGGTCCCCTTCAAGAGACCCAGTACTTC. It yields the protein CARRVKGQGPLQETQYF.

The genes are TRBV29-1 and TRBJ2-1; no clear D gene. Germline-derived CDR1 and CDR2 are SQVTM and ANQGSEA. Trimming shortened V by 3 bases and J by 7 bases, and 7 bases separated the two germline ends. The CDR3 spans 11 residues. CDR3 nucleotides: TGCAGCGTTGAGTCTCCGAATGAGCAGTTCTTC. Translation: CSVESPNEQFF.

This chain links TRBV20-1 with TRBJ2-5, with unresolved D. Trimming removed 0 bases at V and 1 base at J, with 9 bases between. This CDR3 is built from 14 residues. CDR1 is DFQATT and CDR2 is SNEGSKA in the germline V gene (reference sequence). CDR3 protein: CSARDDPGQETQYF. CDR3 DNA: TGCAGTGCTAGAGACGACCCAGGCCAAGAGACCCAGTACTTC.

The table lists this clonotype with a few counts. The J gene is TRBJ1-1, the V gene TRBV7-9; no clear D. V was shortened by 1 base and J by 5 bases, with 8 bases between the two germline ends. CDR1 SEHNR and CDR2 FQNEAQ come from the germline V gene (reference sequence). The CDR3 contains 13 residues. The CDR3 DNA reads TGTGCCAGCAGCTTAGGGACGGGGACTGAAGCTTTCTTT. Residues: CASSLGTGTEAFF.

This clonotype appeared a few times. Compared with germline, one end of the junction differs, possibly owing to a read error. The rearrangement links TRBV6-1 to TRBJ2-6; D possibly corresponds to TRBD1 (5 bases). This CDR3 contains 15 residues. Germline lookup yields CDR1 MNHNS and CDR2 SASEGT. The CDR3 bases are TGTGCCAGCAGATATCAGAGCTCTGGGGCCAACGCCCTGACTTTC. Translation gives CASRYQSSGANALTF.

V is TRBV30 and J is TRBJ2-7; either TRBD1 or TRBD2 may fit D (5 bases each). V gave up 1 base and J gave up 0 bases, with 10 bases separating them. Germline assignment: CDR1 GTSNPN and CDR2 SVGIG (reference sequence). This CDR3 region has 14 residues. The CDR3 here is CAWSGDVHSYEQYF. As DNA, the CDR3 is TGTGCCTGGAGTGGGGACGTCCACTCCTACGAGCAGTACTTC. Drawing the rest from reference TRBV30 and TRBJ2-7, the complete variable domain is SQTIHQWPATLVQPVGSPLSLECTVEGTSNPNLYWYRQAAGRGLQLLFYSVGIGQISSEVPQNLSASRPQDRQFILSSKKLLLSDSGFYLCAWSGDVHSYEQYFGPGTRLTVT.

This chain joins TRBV10-3 and TRBJ1-2; TRBD1 is a possible D gene (5 bases). V lost 7 bases, J lost 8 bases, and 17 bases lay in between. The CDR3 spans 13 residues. Germline V gene data show CDR1 as ENHRY and CDR2 as SYGVKD. For the CDR3, the DNA is TGTGCCATCAAAATAGGGGCCGCGGGCGGCTACACCTTC. Translating gives CAIKIGAAGGYTF.

V is TRBV7-9 and J is TRBJ2-3; D gene uncertain. Germline V lookup: CDR1 SEHNR, CDR2 FQNEAQ (reference sequence). V lost 8 bases to trimming and J lost 2 bases, with 14 bases between them. This CDR3 region has 14 residues. As DNA, the CDR3 is TGTGCCAGCGGCCTCCCGCTTGTCACAGATACGCAGTATTTT. It encodes CASGLPLVTDTQYF.

The genes are TRBV5-5 and TRBJ2-1; no firm D call. The DNA end is more similar to TRBJ2-5, so the J call may be wrong. The CDR3 spans 14 residues. CDR1 is SGHKS and CDR2 is YYEKEE in the germline V gene (reference sequence). The CDR3 sequence: CASRYCDGKETQYF. The DNA for the CDR3 is TGTGCCAGCAGATATTGCGACGGAAAAGAGACCCAGTACTTC.

A few counts support this clonotype. The chain links TRBV4-3 to TRBJ2-5, with 8 bases matching TRBD2. The CDR3 covers 17 residues. With 1 base clipped from V and 3 bases from J, the junction kept 10 bases outside the gene matches. Germline assignment: CDR1 LGHNA and CDR2 YSLEER. The CDR3 coding sequence is TGCGCCAGCAGCCAAGGGACTAGCTCGATCCGGAAAGAGACCCAGTACTTC. Its protein is CASSQGTSSIRKETQYF.

This clonotype was observed at least ten times. This chain connects TRBV29-1 to TRBJ2-1, with 9 bases lining up with TRBD1. Unmatched junction bases numbered 2, after V lost 3 bases and J lost 8 bases. The germline V gene has CDR1 SQVTM and CDR2 ANQGSEA. This CDR3 region has 12 residues. CDR3 region: CSVDDRGDEQFF. The CDR3 DNA is TGCAGCGTTGATGACAGGGGGGATGAGCAGTTCTTC.

This clonotype was counted only a few times. The rearrangement joins TRBV12-3 or TRBV12-4 to TRBJ1-1, with D hard to call. V lost 7 bases to trimming and J lost 7 bases, with 13 bases between them. There are 12 residues in the CDR3. This chain's CDR3 is CASTSTGNEAFF. The CDR3 region has the DNA TGTGCCAGCACCTCTACTGGCAATGAAGCTTTCTTT.

V gene TRBV6-1 combines with J gene TRBJ2-6, with TRBD1 as a possible D gene (6 bases). Germline assignment: CDR1 MNHNS and CDR2 SASEGT. V lost 8 bases to trimming and J lost 2 bases, with 16 bases between them. This CDR3 spans 16 amino acids. CDR3 loop: CASGRDNEAGANVLTF. Here the CDR3 DNA reads TGTGCCAGCGGTCGGGACAACGAAGCTGGGGCCAACGTCCTGACTTTC.